This TCR beta chain was retrieved from a study of T-cell reconstitution after alpha-beta-depleted transplantation in children (dated by TCRdb to 2015 to 2016). In the study overall: T-cell immune reconstitution after TCRalphabeta/CD19-depleted allogeneic hematopoietic cell transplantation in children was quantitatively tracked in the study by means of TCR repertoire profiling. Broad study findings and their caveats: In some patients, high TCRbeta diversity at day 60 was attributed to recipient T cells and intrathymic progenitors that had survived conditioning. Apparently early alphabetaT-cell count recovery about two months after transplant reportedly relied on only several hundred rapidly expanded clones derived from non-depleted graft cells. Hyperexpanded clone frequencies declined over subsequent months; after one year, T-cell counts and TCRbeta diversity were mostly attributed to newly produced T cells.

This clonotype was counted at least ten times. No antigen is known for it. No base-level quality is on record; no much larger clone is a single base apart. V sheds 0 bases and J sheds 1 base, leaving 9 bases between their ends. The CDR3, cysteine through phenylalanine, is 15 amino acids long. Just CDR3 DNA is preserved here, 45 bases in frame from base 1. CDR1 and CDR2 are read off the germline V gene as MNHEY and SVGAGI. The library came from PCR. Sequencing instrument: Illumina HiSeq 2500. TCR library preparation used molecular barcoding, with unique molecular identifiers applied to normalize quantification of the TCRbeta repertoire. TCRdb itself trimmed the public reads at Q25 with fastp, ran MiXCR and retained productive beta chains. Entries that share a CDR3 protein sequence are merged under the most common genes and DNA. In this sample the table shows more than 200,000 distinct CDR3 sequences, 25% of which occur a single time. The ten largest clones represent 2.6% of the sample.

The sample's treatment or condition label, decoded: allogeneic hematopoietic cell transplantation with graft depleted of TCRalphabeta T cells and CD19 B cells. The transplant recipients were children given TCRalphabeta/CD19-depleted allogeneic hematopoietic cell grafts. Sample: PBMCs, taken before TCRalphabeta/CD19-depleted stem cell transplant. The TCR sequence derives from a girl aged 2-10 years with Fanconi anemia, due to receive a stem cell transplant. The chain joins TRBV6-5 to TRBJ1-1, with the D gene too uncertain to name. The CDR3 reads as follows: CASSYSLTANTEAFF. The nucleotides are TGTGCCAGCAGTTACTCGCTGACTGCGAACACTGAAGCTTTCTTT.